Below are 4 T cell receptor beta chains sequenced from a single sample in a study of cytomegalovirus exposure and HLA in healthy donors. The PCR ran on 60 Vbeta and 13 Jbeta primers. Clones were read by immunoSEQ multiplex PCR, and TCRdb kept only the in-frame ones, dropping some. The top ten hold 14% of the sample, which has around 190,000 clones, 75% to 80% seen once. The sequenced sample was PBMCs. The receptor set was obtained from a woman aged 25 to 45 in good health and CMV-seropositive.

This clone was seen only a few times. The chain combines TRBV28 with TRBJ2-6, with D possibly matching TRBD2 (6 bases). Trimming left V 0 bases short and J 0 bases short, with 9 bases between. This CDR3 region has 17 residues. Germline loops: CDR1 MDHEN, CDR2 SYDVKM. CDR3 DNA sequence: TGTGCCAGCAGTTTATGGGGGGGAGTCTCTGGGGCCAACGTCCTGACTTTC. Its translation is CASSLWGGVSGANVLTF.

The rearrangement joins TRBV7-9 to TRBJ1-1; D is perhaps TRBD1 (6 bases). The germline V gene encodes CDR1 SEHNR and CDR2 FQNEAQ (reference sequence). Trimming shortened V by 3 bases and J by 1 base, and 12 bases separated the two germline ends. CDR3 length: 15 amino acids. The CDR3 sequence: CASSLGTGTNTEAFF. CDR3 sequence (DNA): TGTGCCAGCAGCTTGGGAACAGGGACGAACACTGAAGCTTTCTTT.

This clone was picked up one time. The chain joins TRBV6-4 to TRBJ2-3; D possibly corresponds to TRBD2 (5 bases). V lost 4 bases and J lost 6, with 11 bases in between. The CDR3 loop spans 13 amino acids. The germline gives CDR1 MRHNA, CDR2 SNTAGT. CDR3 amino acids: CASSGSPGDTQYF. As DNA, the CDR3 is TGTGCCAGCAGTGGCAGTCCGGGGGATACGCAGTATTTT.

V usage is TRBV6-5 and J usage is TRBJ1-2; 11 bases align to TRBD1. J lost 3 bases, V lost 7 bases, and 4 bases had no gene match. Germline CDR1 reads MNHEY; CDR2 reads SVGAGI. This CDR3 region has 14 residues. CDR3 in amino acids: CASTRTGGDYGYTF. The CDR3 bases are TGTGCCAGCACCCGGACAGGGGGCGACTATGGCTACACCTTC.